This TCR beta chain was captured by sequencing in a study of spatial heterogeneity in lung cancer. Overall study: Detection of beta-chain sequences consistently exceeded that of alpha-chain sequences.

General observations from the study: There were more appearances of ubiquitous expanded tumor TCRs in blood at resection than at follow-up.

Time point noted: sample taken at primary tumor resection. Whole RNA, isolated from tumor, nontumor lung or frozen PBMC, was sequenced without prior sorting. The donors comprised 60 to 80 untreated early-stage non-small cell lung cancer patients. Every individual TCR cDNA molecule carried its own unique molecular identifier, which allowed correction of PCR and sequencing errors. TCRdb re-analysed the 5' RACE reads in MiXCR, keeping a single row per CDR3 protein. The sample has some 64,000 distinct CDR3 sequences, 7% to 10% seen once. Worth noting for this clonotype: Its antigen is unidentified.

CDR3 length: 14 amino acids. Trimming took 3 bases from V and 5 from J, leaving 13 bases between them. This TCR derives from a female donor with early-stage non-small cell lung cancer. The V and J genes are TRBV12-3 or TRBV12-4 and TRBJ2-5; no definite D call. The material was PBMCs, obtained at surgery. CDR3 amino acids: CASSFDPGRETQYF. As DNA, the CDR3 is TGTGCCAGCAGTTTTGACCCCGGACGGGAGACCCAGTACTTC.